This passage covers 8 T cell receptor beta chains from one sample sequenced in a study of cytomegalovirus exposure and HLA in healthy donors (dated by TCRdb to the late 2010s). Receptors were amplified or captured by the immunoSEQ multiplex PCR assay. A mixture of 60 forward primers for TCR Vbeta segments and 13 reverse primers for TCR Jbeta segments was used in the multiplex PCR. TCRdb provides this immuneACCESS table in a form limited to in-frame rearrangements. Some clones are lacking; in checked studies, under half of them reflect an unresolved V gene, and why the rest are absent is not known. The sample table lists 150,000 to 200,000 clones, roughly four fifths of them with a count of one. Of the sample, under 2% is held by the ten largest clones. The source material was PBMCs. Every receptor here comes from a woman aged 18-29 years in good health and CMV-seronegative.

The chain is built from TRBV19 and TRBJ2-1; 10 positions agree with TRBD1. The CDR3 is made up of 15 amino acids. Trimming took 3 bases from V and 7 from J; bases not matched to a gene: 6. The germline V gene has CDR1 LNHDA and CDR2 SQIVND (reference sequence). CDR3 nucleotides: TGTGCCAGTAGTATCCGGGGACAGGGGAATAATGAGCAGTTCTTC. Translating it yields CASSIRGQGNNEQFF.

This chain connects TRBV7-3 to TRBJ1-3; the D is unclear. The CDR3 is 15 amino acids. CDR1 is SGHTA, CDR2 FQGTGA, per germline. V lost 0 bases to trimming and J lost 0 bases, with 6 bases between them. The CDR3 region is CASSLTAGSGNTIYF. The CDR3 DNA reads TGTGCCAGCAGCTTAACGGCAGGCTCTGGAAACACCATATATTTT.

The chain links TRBV4-2 to TRBJ2-7; TRBD1 matches 9 bases. Germline V lookup: CDR1 LGHNA, CDR2 YNFKEQ. V was pared by 4 bases and J by 2 bases, with 6 bases of the junction left unmatched. This CDR3 comprises 15 residues. CDR3 nucleotides: TGTGCCAGCAGCCCCCAACAGGGGGCGGCCTACGAGCAGTACTTC. Its translation is CASSPQQGAAYEQYF.

This clone was recorded a few times. This chain links TRBV20-1 with TRBJ1-4; tentatively, D is TRBD1 (5 bases). Between the trimmed V and J ends, which lost 6 bases and 13 bases, there was a span of 15 bases. The CDR3 extends over 11 amino acids. Germline lookup yields CDR1 DFQATT and CDR2 SNEGSKA (reference sequence). The CDR3 DNA sequence: TGCAGTGCCCCTCGGGGGGTACGACTGTTTTTT. Its protein is CSAPRGVRLFF.

This chain links TRBV11-2 with TRBJ2-3; TRBD1 is a possible D gene (5 bases). This CDR3 comprises 12 residues. V shed 6 bases and J shed 8 bases, with 12 bases lying between them. Germline V CDR1 and CDR2: SGHAT, FQNNGV. The CDR3 is CASSSRGFTQYF. The CDR3 region has the DNA TGTGCCAGCAGTTCAAGGGGTTTTACGCAGTATTTT.

The V call is TRBV2, the J call TRBJ2-5; D is unclear. The length of the CDR3 is 12 residues. Germline-derived CDR1 and CDR2 are SNHLY and FYNNEI. V shed 6 bases and J shed 0 bases, with 5 bases lying between them. For the CDR3, the DNA is TGTGCCAGCAGGGCAGACCAAGAGACCCAGTACTTC. Translated: CASRADQETQYF.

The chain couples TRBV9 to TRBJ1-6, with 10 positions matching TRBD1. Germline loops: CDR1 SGDLS, CDR2 YYNGEE. The CDR3 length is 14 residues. Unmatched junction bases numbered 2, after V lost 4 bases and J lost 7 bases. In nucleotides, the CDR3 is TGTGCCAGCAGCAGGGACAGGGGAAATTCACCCCTCCACTTT. As protein: CASSRDRGNSPLHF.

This rearrangement joins TRBV7-3 to TRBJ2-1, with D perhaps TRBD2 (6 bases). The length of the CDR3 is 13 residues. Looked up from germline, CDR1 is SGHTA and CDR2 is FQGTGA. V dropped 6 bases and J dropped 8 bases, with 14 bases sitting between them. CDR3 region: CASSGGIGDEQFF. In nucleotides, the CDR3 is TGTGCCAGCAGTGGGGGGATCGGAGATGAGCAGTTCTTC.